Below, 32 T cell receptor beta chains from the same sample are listed, as sequenced in a study of CD8 T cells in ankylosing spondylitis. TCRdb reprocessed the 5' RACE reads with MiXCR, giving one entry per CDR3 protein. The sample records approximately 190,000 distinct CDR3 sequences, over 10% being singletons. The sequenced sample consisted of blood, either unsorted or a sorted T cell fraction (not recorded which). The origin of the receptors is a female donor with ankylosing spondylitis or in good health (not recorded which).

In its sample, this clonotype was seen many times. The J gene is TRBJ2-2, the V gene TRBV7-3; weak D call: TRBD1 (6 bases). The CDR3 totals 14 residues. The germline CDR1 and CDR2 sequences are SGHTA and FQGTGA. The ends were cut back, 2 bases at V and 5 bases at J, with 9 bases in the middle. CDR3 region: CASSLAGDTGELFF. DNA of the CDR3: TGTGCCAGCAGCTTAGCAGGGGATACCGGGGAGCTGTTTTTT.

This clonotype was observed many times. The chain couples TRBV29-1 to TRBJ2-2; the match to TRBD2 covers 7 bases. J gave up 6 bases and V 5 bases, and 6 bases lay outside the gene matches. Germline CDR1 SQVTM, CDR2 ANQGSEA. The CDR3 spans 13 residues. In nucleotides, the CDR3 is TGCAGCGTTTCGGGACTACAGTCCGGGGAGCTGTTTTTT. Its protein product is CSVSGLQSGELFF.

This clonotype was picked up many times. The rearrangement uses TRBV15 and TRBJ2-5; TRBD1 matches 8 bases. The V gene end was trimmed by 5 bases and the J gene end by 1 base; junction bases not matched to a gene: 6. This CDR3 spans 15 amino acids. CDR1 LNHNV and CDR2 YYDKDF come from the germline V gene (reference sequence). CDR3 sequence: CATSPGQGGQETQYF. CDR3 bases: TGTGCCACCAGCCCAGGACAGGGAGGCCAAGAGACCCAGTACTTC.

This clonotype was recorded many times. V is TRBV20-1 and J is TRBJ2-1, with 7 bases matching TRBD2. This CDR3 has 14 residues. V shed 1 base and J 7 bases; nucleotides not matched to a gene: 7. Germline-derived CDR1 and CDR2 are DFQATT and SNEGSKA (reference sequence). CDR3 sequence (DNA): TGCAGTGCTAGAGTGAGCGGGACTGGGAATGAGCAGTTCTTC. This gives the protein CSARVSGTGNEQFF.

V is TRBV20-1 and J is TRBJ2-3; TRBD2 is a possible D gene (6 bases). CDR3 size: 13 residues. Germline V gene data show CDR1 as DFQATT and CDR2 as SNEGSKA (reference sequence). The V end lost 8 bases, the J end lost 3 bases, and 15 bases lay between the germline ends. CDR3 amino acids: CSWAAGFTDTQYF. The CDR3 DNA reads TGCAGTTGGGCGGCGGGGTTTACAGATACGCAGTATTTT.

Notes on this clonotype: A much larger clone is a single base away; this may be a read error. The CDR3 region is CSSSQRNTEAFF. CDR3 nucleotide sequence: TGCAGTTCTAGCCAGAGGAACACTGAAGCTTTCTTT. This chain joins TRBV20-1 and TRBJ1-1; D ambiguous. Germline V CDR1 and CDR2: DFQATT, SNEGSKA (reference sequence). The CDR3 totals 12 residues.

This clonotype was picked up a small number of times. This chain joins TRBV3-1 and TRBJ2-1; D is ambiguous. The CDR3 spans 15 residues. Germline V gene data show CDR1 as LGHDT and CDR2 as YNNKEL (reference sequence). With 1 base removed from V and 4 bases from J, the gap between germline ends came to 11 bases. The CDR3 loop is CASSQVMTPYNEQFF. The CDR3 nucleotides are TGTGCCAGCAGCCAAGTTATGACTCCTTACAATGAGCAGTTCTTC.

The V and J genes are TRBV7-9 and TRBJ2-7; D remains unclear. V was shortened by 3 bases and J by 2 bases, with 11 bases between the two germline ends. The CDR3 loop spans 14 amino acids. Germline lookup yields CDR1 SEHNR and CDR2 FQNEAQ (reference sequence). The chain's CDR3 is CASSFTLVPYEQYF. The DNA of the CDR3 is TGTGCCAGCAGCTTTACTCTGGTTCCCTACGAGCAGTACTTC.

Comment on this clonotype: An end of the junction does not agree with germline; a read error may underlie this. The rearrangement links TRBV28 to TRBJ2-7, with 8 positions matching TRBD1. The germline V gene encodes CDR1 MDHEN and CDR2 SYDVKM. The CDR3 extends over 15 amino acids. The CDR3: CTSSPPGQALHEQYF. Here the CDR3 DNA reads TGTACCAGCAGTCCCCCGGGACAGGCCCTCCACGAGCAGTACTTC.

This clonotype has ten or more counts. The genes are TRBV29-1 and TRBJ2-1; D possibly corresponds to TRBD2 (6 bases). V lost 8 bases and J 0 bases, leaving 14 bases between the germline ends. Germline V CDR1 and CDR2: SQVTM, ANQGSEA. The CDR3 covers 14 residues. The CDR3 here is CSYSRGSSYNEQFF. CDR3 DNA: TGCAGCTACTCTCGGGGGAGCTCCTACAATGAGCAGTTCTTC.

This clonotype was recorded at least ten times. The gene calls are TRBV15 and TRBJ2-3; 13 nucleotides align to TRBD2. Germline V lookup: CDR1 LNHNV, CDR2 YYDKDF (reference sequence). The CDR3 contains 17 residues. With V trimmed by 0 bases and J by 5 bases, 5 bases remained unmatched. CDR3 sequence (DNA): TGTGCCACCAGCAGAGATCCACTAGCGGGAGGGCAAGATACGCAGTATTTT. Residues: CATSRDPLAGGQDTQYF.

This clonotype has at least ten counts. This sequence joins TRBV5-1 and TRBJ1-2, with D possibly TRBD1 on 6 matching bases. CDR1 is SGHRS and CDR2 is YFSETQ in the germline V gene. This CDR3 has 15 amino acids. V was clipped by 4 bases and J by 7 bases, with 20 bases between them. The CDR3 nucleotides are TGCGCCAGCAGCCCGAGAGGGACACGTGAAAGTGGCTACACCTTC. It yields the protein CASSPRGTRESGYTF.

This clonotype was detected ten times or more. V usage is TRBV27 and J usage is TRBJ2-1; maybe TRBD2 (5 bases). The CDR3 is 15 amino acids. Trimming cost V 3 bases and J 6 bases, with 15 bases left between them. Germline CDR1 reads MNHEY; CDR2 reads SMNVEV (reference sequence). The chain's CDR3 is CASSFSGSGANEQFF. The CDR3 DNA follows: TGTGCCAGCAGTTTTAGTGGGAGCGGAGCCAATGAGCAGTTCTTC.

In its sample, this clonotype was seen many times. The chain recombines TRBV7-9 with TRBJ1-6; D remains ambiguous. Germline loops: CDR1 SEHNR, CDR2 FQNEAQ (reference sequence). Trimming took off 5 bases at V and 5 bases at J, with 7 bases between the two ends. CDR3 length equals 13 residues. The CDR3 DNA follows: TGTGCCAGCAGCCGCCCGGATAATTCACCCCTCCACTTT. Translation gives CASSRPDNSPLHF.

There are a few counts of this clonotype. The CDR3 loop is CASSFSGTRGGKQFF. Written as DNA, the CDR3 is TGTGCCAGCAGTTTTTCCGGGACTAGGGGCGGAAAGCAGTTCTTC. The V call is TRBV27, the J call TRBJ2-1, with 8 bases lining up with TRBD2. V lost 3 bases and J lost 11; bases outside the gene matches: 12. Looked up from germline, CDR1 is MNHEY and CDR2 is SMNVEV (reference sequence). The CDR3 consists of 15 residues.

This clonotype appeared many times. This chain connects TRBV12-3 or TRBV12-4 to TRBJ1-2, with 8 positions matching TRBD1. V lost 3 bases to trimming and J lost 7 bases; unmatched junction nucleotides: 1. The CDR3 covers 12 residues. The CDR3, as DNA: TGTGCCAGCAGTTTTGACAGGGGTGGCTACACCTTC. It yields the protein CASSFDRGGYTF.

Ten or more counts support this clonotype. The J gene is TRBJ1-3, the V gene TRBV4-3; 8 bases are a match to TRBD1. The CDR3 consists of 15 residues. Germline V lookup: CDR1 LGHNA, CDR2 YSLEER. V was pared by 1 base and J by 4 bases, with 3 bases of the junction left unmatched. The CDR3: CASSQAGTGGNTIYF. In DNA form, the CDR3 reads TGCGCCAGCAGCCAAGCCGGGACAGGAGGAAACACCATATATTTT.

This clonotype was detected many times. The chain couples TRBV7-2 to TRBJ2-7, with 7 bases aligning to TRBD2. V was clipped by 1 base and J by 1 base; unmatched bases: 7. The CDR3 has 16 amino acids. The V gene's germline CDR1 is SGHTA and CDR2 FQGNSA. CDR3 protein: CASSLDSGGSSYEQYF. DNA for the CDR3: TGTGCCAGCAGCTTAGATTCGGGCGGGAGTTCCTACGAGCAGTACTTC. Drawing the rest from reference TRBV7-2 and TRBJ2-7, the complete variable domain is GAGVSQSPSNKVTEKGKDVELRCDPISGHTALYWYRQSLGQGLEFLIYFQGNSAPDKSGLPSDRFSAERTGGSVSTLTIQRTQQEDSAVYLCASSLDSGGSSYEQYFGPGTRLTVT.

This clonotype was counted ten times or more. CDR3 DNA: TGTGCCACCAGTGGAGGTGGCGGCTACACCTTC. This encodes CATSGGGGYTF. This chain uses TRBV24-1 with TRBJ1-2; no clear D gene. The length of the CDR3 is 11 residues. Germline V gene lookup returns CDR1 KGHDR and CDR2 SFDVKD. Trimming took off 5 bases at V and 8 bases at J, with 8 bases between the two ends.

About this clonotype itself: Compared with germline, one end of the junction differs, possibly owing to a read error. The chain carries TRBV12-3 or TRBV12-4 and TRBJ2-3, with D possibly matching TRBD1 (6 bases). This CDR3 is built from 15 residues. CDR3 protein: CASRQQGWDTDTQCF. CDR3 bases: TGTGCCAGTAGACAACAGGGCTGGGACACAGATACGCAGTGTTTT.

V is TRBV4-2 and J is TRBJ2-6; TRBD1 or TRBD2 may be the D gene (5 bases each). Per germline, CDR1 LGHNA and CDR2 YNFKEQ. This CDR3 is 18 amino acids long. V shed 0 bases and J shed 2 bases, with 14 bases lying between them. The CDR3 spells CASSQDQEGNAGANVLTF. CDR3 sequence (DNA): TGTGCCAGCAGCCAAGATCAAGAGGGGAACGCTGGGGCCAACGTCCTGACTTTC.

This chain connects TRBV6-2 or TRBV6-3 to TRBJ2-1, with D maybe TRBD2 (6 bases). CDR1 and CDR2 (germline): MNHEY, SVGEGT. The CDR3 contains 15 residues. V lost 4 bases to trimming and J lost 6 bases, with 16 bases between them. The CDR3 DNA reads as TGTGCCAGCAGTTTACAGGCTAAGGAGGGCAATGAGCAGTTCTTC. Protein product: CASSLQAKEGNEQFF.

This clonotype was counted ten times or more. The V gene is TRBV6-2 or TRBV6-3, the J gene TRBJ2-7; 13 bases match TRBD2. This CDR3 has 15 residues. In germline, CDR1 is MNHEY, CDR2 SVGEGT. Trimming took 4 bases from V and 4 from J; bases not matched to a gene: 4. The CDR3 nucleotides read TGTGCCAGCAGTTGGACTAGCGGGAGTGCTTACGAGCAGTACTTC. Its translation: CASSWTSGSAYEQYF.

This clonotype showed up just a few times. This sequence joins TRBV15 and TRBJ2-2; D may be TRBD2 (5 bases). Trimming took off 0 bases at V and 5 bases at J, with 13 bases between the two ends. In germline, CDR1 is LNHNV, CDR2 YYDKDF (reference sequence). CDR3 length: 16 amino acids. CDR3 sequence reads: CATSREARALTGELFF. The CDR3 nucleotides are TGTGCCACCAGCAGAGAGGCGCGGGCACTAACCGGGGAGCTGTTTTTT. The full variable domain, with the rest looked up from reference TRBV15 and TRBJ2-2, is DAMVIQNPRYQVTQFGKPVTLSCSQTLNHNVMYWYQQKSSQAPKLLFHYYDKDFNNEADTPDNFQSRRPNTSFCFLDIRSPGLGDTAMYLCATSREARALTGELFFGEGSRLTVL.

This clonotype was observed a few times. This chain links TRBV24-1 with TRBJ2-1; D unclear. Germline V lookup: CDR1 KGHDR, CDR2 SFDVKD. The CDR3 loop spans 12 amino acids. Trimming left V 3 bases short and J 9 bases short, with 8 bases between. CDR3 sequence reads: CATSDDPGEQFF. The CDR3 nucleotides are TGTGCCACCAGTGATGACCCGGGTGAGCAGTTCTTC.

This clonotype was seen repeatedly, ten times or more. The rearrangement links TRBV4-2 to TRBJ1-4, with 7 bases identical to TRBD1. Trimming cost V 0 bases and J 5 bases; bases outside gene matches: 15. The CDR3 spans 19 residues. Germline V gives CDR1 LGHNA, CDR2 YNFKEQ. The CDR3 spells CASSQDTPGQTRKNEKLFF. CDR3 bases: TGTGCCAGCAGCCAAGATACCCCGGGACAGACTCGCAAAAATGAAAAACTGTTTTTT.

This sequence joins TRBV7-9 and TRBJ2-1; 7 bases are shared with TRBD2. The CDR3 sequence is 16 residues long. V shed 2 bases, J shed 7 bases, and the junction held 11 bases outside the gene matches. The germline gives CDR1 SEHNR, CDR2 FQNEAQ (reference sequence). CDR3 loop: CASSLTSGTGRNEQFF. The CDR3 DNA reads as TGTGCCAGCAGCTTAACGAGCGGGACGGGCAGGAATGAGCAGTTCTTC. The full variable domain, completed using reference TRBV7-9 and TRBJ2-1, is DTGVSQNPRHKITKRGQNVTFRCDPISEHNRLYWYRQTLGQGPEFLTYFQNEAQLEKSRLLSDRFSAERPKGSFSTLEIQRTEQGDSAMYLCASSLTSGTGRNEQFFGPGTRLTVL.

This clonotype occurred many times. The chain links TRBV6-1 to TRBJ2-3, with TRBD1 matching over 8 bases. This CDR3 contains 15 residues. Trimming took 5 bases from V and 1 from J; bases not matched to a gene: 5. The germline V gene encodes CDR1 MNHNS and CDR2 SASEGT. The CDR3 nucleotides are TGTGCCAGCAGTACGGACAGGGTGGGCACAGATACGCAGTATTTT. Its translation is CASSTDRVGTDTQYF.

This clonotype was observed many times. This chain connects TRBV6-2 or TRBV6-3 to TRBJ1-5, with D possibly TRBD1 on 6 matching bases. The CDR3 is 15 amino acids. Trimming pared 10 bases from V and 2 bases from J, leaving 18 bases between. Germline V lookup: CDR1 MNHEY, CDR2 SVGEGT. CDR3 DNA: TGTGCCATCCCGCCCACGGACAGTTGCAATCAGCCCCAGCATTTT. Amino acid sequence: CAIPPTDSCNQPQHF.

In this sample, this clonotype turned up many times. V usage is TRBV28 and J usage is TRBJ1-1, with D possibly matching TRBD1 (5 bases). V was clipped by 7 bases and J by 4 bases, with 10 bases between them. This CDR3 contains 12 residues. CDR1 MDHEN and CDR2 SYDVKM come from the germline V gene. The CDR3 DNA follows: TGTGCCAGCACCCCGACAGTCACTGAAGCTTTCTTT. It encodes CASTPTVTEAFF. Using reference TRBV28 and TRBJ1-1 for the parts outside the CDR3, the full variable domain is DVKVTQSSRYLVKRTGEKVFLECVQDMDHENMFWYRQDPGLGLRLIYFSYDVKMKEKGDIPEGYSVSREKKERFSLILESASTNQTSMYLCASTPTVTEAFFGQGTRLTVV.

To note about this clonotype: Being one base from a much bigger clone, this may be a read error. The J gene is TRBJ2-1, the V gene TRBV19, with a tentative D call TRBD2 (6 bases). The CDR3 extends over 13 amino acids. The V gene's germline CDR1 is LNHDA and CDR2 SQIVND (reference sequence). The chain's CDR3 is CASRTSQVNEQSF. CDR3 sequence (DNA): TGTGCCAGTAGGACTAGTCAGGTCAATGAGCAGTCCTTC.

This clonotype turned up a few times. The V and J genes are TRBV7-9 and TRBJ1-5; D perhaps matches TRBD1 (6 bases). Germline values: CDR1 SEHNR, CDR2 FQNEAQ (reference sequence). CDR3 length: 14 amino acids. V was cut by 5 bases and J by 4 bases, with 12 bases left in between. The CDR3 reads CASSLQGRNQPQHF. The CDR3 bases are TGTGCCAGCAGCCTACAGGGTAGAAATCAGCCCCAGCATTTT.